This TCR beta chain emerged from a study of vaccination effects on CD4 cells after COVID-19. Study context: After expansion with viral peptide pools in the ViraFEST assay, antigen-specific CD4+ T cells were sequenced. Whole-study findings and limits: Vaccine- and infection-induced clones showed marked clonal contraction late following vaccination.

The CDR3 runs 14 residues. Germline CDR1 and CDR2: SQVTM and ANQGSEA. The J segment lost 6 bases and the V segment lost 3 bases, leaving 6 bases of the junction unmatched. Notes on this clone: The antigen is undetermined.

Sequencing used immunoSEQ multiplex PCR; TCRdb keeps in-frame clones, though not all of them. The sample holds tens of thousands of clones, around 69% seen once. Following a roughly 11-day culture, CD4+ T cells were purified. Participants completed two doses of the BNT162b2 or mRNA-1273 vaccine. The vaccine recipients had no prior SARS-CoV-2 infection, with negative nucleocapsid antibodies. In the cultures, half the medium was exchanged for IL-2 medium on days 3 and 7. The chain couples TRBV29-1 to TRBJ2-2; 8 nucleotides line up with TRBD1. Sample: CD4+ T cells from PBMCs cultured without peptide, taken after COVID-19 vaccination. The sequence was obtained from a human donor who received a COVID-19 vaccine. The CDR3 DNA is TGCAGCGTTGACGGGGACAGGCGAGCCGGGGAGCTGTTTTTT. It encodes CSVDGDRRAGELFF.